Sequencing of this TCR beta chain was carried out in a study of blood T cell repertoires in COVID-19 (dated by TCRdb to 2019 to 2021). In terms of the full investigation: Samples from collaborators originated in the United States, Italy and Spain and spanned both the acute and convalescent phases of COVID-19. Where available, HLA class I and class II types were taken from metadata supplied by the sample provider and were not determined by assay-based typing. The prospective study material was composed of cDNA or gDNA derived from T cells, B-cell-depleted T cells, or PBMCs. Samples were obtained from the ongoing ImmuneRACE study (first 160 participants) and from approximately 1,200 subjects provided by 6 global collaborators. Subjects who had been exposed to COVID-19, were actively infected with it, or had recovered from it provided the deeply sampled blood TCRbeta repertoires that made up the dataset. The repertoires were released in a freely available public database meant as a resource for research on the immune response to SARS-CoV-2. The sample metadata nearly always contained a de-identified subject ID, COVID-19 status, age in years and sex. The investigation overall reported the following: Clinical and demographic metadata were provided uncurated, with the amount varying by source and participant.

Participants in the prospective study were aged about 18 to 100 years, lived in 20 to 30 United States geographic areas, and enrolled through a virtual design. To assign participants to cohorts, the prospective study relied on clinical history that participants themselves reported in a screening survey and a study questionnaire. Recovered participants in ImmuneRACE Cohort 3 were defined by two consecutive negative NP/OP PCR tests, clearance by a healthcare professional, or resolution of symptoms. Mobile phlebotomists in the prospective study collected whole blood, serum and a nasopharyngeal or oropharyngeal swab from every participant. Participants in the prospective study had the option to provide additional blood draws and questionnaires over a roughly two-month period. Before DNA extraction, prospective study blood samples were shipped either frozen or at room temperature. TCRbeta CDR3 regions were amplified from genomic DNA by means of the immunoSEQ Assay, a bias-controlled multiplex PCR. Concerning the study's data processing: Nucleated cell counts per sample were estimated from amplification of reference gene primers within the assay. Sequence reads were collapsed and filtered to measure the absolute abundance of every unique TCRbeta CDR3 rearrangement. For each sample, productive Simpson clonality was calculated as the square root of Simpson's diversity index over productive rearrangements. Here the immuneACCESS table is served through TCRdb, limited to in-frame sequences with V and J called. Missing clones are a known gap in these copies; in checked studies unresolved V genes cover under half, and the rest lacks a known reason. V and J calls plus clone size are reproduced from that table; the DNA served to infer D and trimming. The table for this sample lists 95,000 to 150,000 clones; roughly 84% of them were counted only once. The top ten hold roughly 4% of the sample.

The CDR3 sequence holds 17 residues, the cysteine and phenylalanine included. Of all the DNA, just the CDR3 is kept, 51 bases in frame from base 1. V is cut by 3 bases and J by 5 bases, and the space between the germline ends is 22 bases. Based on the germline V gene, the CDR1 and CDR2 sequences are MGHRA and YSYEKL. In this sample, this clone turned up once. The antigen it binds to is not known. No much larger clone is present one base from it, and per-base qualities are unavailable. The chain is encoded by TRBV4-1 joined to TRBJ1-2, with no reliable assignment of the D segment. Sequencing was carried out using PBMCs or T cells enriched from blood (not recorded which). This TCR came from a woman aged 25-40 years who had recovered from COVID-19. In nucleotide form, the sequence is TGCGCCAGCAGCCATGCCCACGGATCCCAGGCTGGGTATGGCTACACCTTC. Translation gives CASSHAHGSQAGYGYTF.